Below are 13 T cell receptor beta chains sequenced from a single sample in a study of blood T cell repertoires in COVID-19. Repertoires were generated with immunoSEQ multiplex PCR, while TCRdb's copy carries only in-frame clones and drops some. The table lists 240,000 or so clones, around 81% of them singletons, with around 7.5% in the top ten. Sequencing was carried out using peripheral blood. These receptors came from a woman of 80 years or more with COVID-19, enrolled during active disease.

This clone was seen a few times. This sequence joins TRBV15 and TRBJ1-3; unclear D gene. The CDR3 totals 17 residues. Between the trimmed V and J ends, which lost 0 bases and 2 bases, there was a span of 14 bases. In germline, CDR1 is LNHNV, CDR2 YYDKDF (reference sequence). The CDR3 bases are TGTGCCACCAGCAGAGATTTTTTGAGAGTAGCTGGAAACACCATATATTTT. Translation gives CATSRDFLRVAGNTIYF.

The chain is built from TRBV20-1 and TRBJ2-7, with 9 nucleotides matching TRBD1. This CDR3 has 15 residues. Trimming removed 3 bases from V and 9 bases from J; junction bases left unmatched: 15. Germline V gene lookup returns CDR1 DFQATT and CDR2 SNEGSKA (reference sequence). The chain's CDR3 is CSASRDTGDRATQYF. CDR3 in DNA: TGCAGTGCTAGTCGCGATACCGGGGACAGGGCTACGCAGTACTTC.

The CDR3 spells CASRTSGTDTQYF. The CDR3, as DNA: TGTGCCAGCAGGACTAGCGGGACAGATACGCAGTATTTT. The V gene is TRBV6-5, the J gene TRBJ2-3, with TRBD2 matching 10 bases. Trimming cost V 6 bases and J 3 bases; bases outside gene matches: 0. The CDR3 runs 13 residues. Germline V gene data show CDR1 as MNHEY and CDR2 as SVGAGI.

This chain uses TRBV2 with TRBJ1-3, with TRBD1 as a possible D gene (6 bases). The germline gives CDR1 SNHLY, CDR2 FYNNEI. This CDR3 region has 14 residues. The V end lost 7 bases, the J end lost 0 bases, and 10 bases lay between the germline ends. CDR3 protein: CASKQGTSGNTIYF. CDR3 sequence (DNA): TGTGCCAGCAAGCAGGGGACCTCTGGAAACACCATATATTTT.

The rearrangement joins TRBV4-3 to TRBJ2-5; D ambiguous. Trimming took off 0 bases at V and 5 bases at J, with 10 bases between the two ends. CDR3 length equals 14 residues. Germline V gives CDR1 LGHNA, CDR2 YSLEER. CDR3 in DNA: TGCGCCAGCAGCCAAGATCACTGGCGGGAGACCCAGTACTTC. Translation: CASSQDHWRETQYF.

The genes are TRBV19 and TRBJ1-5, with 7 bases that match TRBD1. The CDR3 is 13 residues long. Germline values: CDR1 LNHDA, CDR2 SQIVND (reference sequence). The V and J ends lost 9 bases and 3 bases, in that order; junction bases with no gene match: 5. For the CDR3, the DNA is TGTGCCAGCTCGGGACAGCCCAATCAGCCCCAGCATTTT. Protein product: CASSGQPNQPQHF.

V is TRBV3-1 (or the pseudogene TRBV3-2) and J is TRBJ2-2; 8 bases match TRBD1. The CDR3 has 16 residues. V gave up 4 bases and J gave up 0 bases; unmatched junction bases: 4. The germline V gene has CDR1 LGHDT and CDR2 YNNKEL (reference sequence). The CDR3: CASSRMTGANTGELFF. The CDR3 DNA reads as TGTGCCAGCAGCCGCATGACAGGGGCGAACACCGGGGAGCTGTTTTTT.

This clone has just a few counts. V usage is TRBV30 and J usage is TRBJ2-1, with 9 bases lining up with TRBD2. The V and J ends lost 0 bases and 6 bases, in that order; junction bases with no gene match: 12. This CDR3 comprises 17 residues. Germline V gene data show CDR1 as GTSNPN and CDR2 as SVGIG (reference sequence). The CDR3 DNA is TGTGCCTGGAGTGTACCTGTGGGACTAGCCGCAAGCAATGAGCAGTTCTTC. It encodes CAWSVPVGLAASNEQFF.

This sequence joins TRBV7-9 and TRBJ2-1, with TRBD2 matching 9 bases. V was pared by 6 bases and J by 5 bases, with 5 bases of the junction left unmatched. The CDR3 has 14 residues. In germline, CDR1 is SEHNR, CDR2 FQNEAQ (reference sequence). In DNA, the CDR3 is TGTGCCAGCAGACTAGCGGGTCCTAACAATGAGCAGTTCTTC. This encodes CASRLAGPNNEQFF.

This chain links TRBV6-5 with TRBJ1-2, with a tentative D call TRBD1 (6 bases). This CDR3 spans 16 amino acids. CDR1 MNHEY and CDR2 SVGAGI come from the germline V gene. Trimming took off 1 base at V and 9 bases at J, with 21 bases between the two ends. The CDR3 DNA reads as TGTGCCAGCAGTTACTACCTTCTTAAGGGGGATATGAGCTACACCTTC. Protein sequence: CASSYYLLKGDMSYTF.

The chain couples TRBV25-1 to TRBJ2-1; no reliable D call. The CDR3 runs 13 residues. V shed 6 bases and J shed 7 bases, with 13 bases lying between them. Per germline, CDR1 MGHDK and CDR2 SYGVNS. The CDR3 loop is CASSPWAGNEQFF. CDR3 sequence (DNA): TGTGCCAGCAGCCCCTGGGCTGGGAATGAGCAGTTCTTC.

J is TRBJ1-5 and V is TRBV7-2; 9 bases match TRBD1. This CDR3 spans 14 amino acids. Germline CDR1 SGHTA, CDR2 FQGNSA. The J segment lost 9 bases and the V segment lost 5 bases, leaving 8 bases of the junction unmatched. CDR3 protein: CASSLNRGQGPQHF. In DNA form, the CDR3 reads TGTGCCAGCAGCCTCAACAGGGGACAGGGGCCCCAGCATTTT.

This CDR3 reads CASSRQRNTEAFF. CDR3 sequence (DNA): TGTGCCAGCAGCCGACAGAGGAACACTGAAGCTTTCTTT. The V and J genes are TRBV6-5 and TRBJ1-1, with D tentatively TRBD1 (5 bases). Trimming left V 6 bases short and J 1 base short, with 9 bases between. Germline V CDR1 and CDR2: MNHEY, SVGAGI. CDR3 length: 13 residues.